The source of this T cell receptor beta chain is a study of CD8+ T cells in alopecia areata. The treatment was: oral pan-JAK inhibitor, 5-10 mg twice daily. RNA was extracted and reverse transcribed into cDNA as the sequencing template. The method was immunoSEQ multiplex PCR; TCRdb's version includes in-frame clones alone and lacks a portion of them. The sample includes 190,000 or so clones, 60% to 70% of them seen just once. The length of the CDR3 is 13 residues. Germline CDR1 is GTSNPN and CDR2 is SVGIG (reference sequence). V was cut by 3 bases and J by 4 bases, with 12 bases left in between. This sequence originates from a human donor with alopecia areata. The genes are TRBV30 and TRBJ1-2; D is perhaps TRBD1 (6 bases). The sequencing used CD4+ T cells sorted from blood, collected at week 4, from a patient treated with tofacitinib. CDR3 sequence (DNA): TGTGCCTGGAGACAGGGCTGGCTCTATGGCTACACCTTC. Its translation is CAWRQGWLYGYTF.